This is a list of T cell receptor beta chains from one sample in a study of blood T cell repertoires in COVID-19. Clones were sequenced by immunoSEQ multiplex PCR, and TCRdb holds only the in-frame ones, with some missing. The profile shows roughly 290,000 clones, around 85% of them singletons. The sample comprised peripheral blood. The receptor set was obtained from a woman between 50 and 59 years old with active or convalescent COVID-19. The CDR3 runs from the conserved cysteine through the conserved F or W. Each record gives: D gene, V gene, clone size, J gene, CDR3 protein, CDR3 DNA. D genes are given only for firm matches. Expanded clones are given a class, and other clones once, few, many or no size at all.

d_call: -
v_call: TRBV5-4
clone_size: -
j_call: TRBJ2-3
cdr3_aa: CASSLDLGSSDTQYF
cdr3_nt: TGTGCCAGCAGCTTGGATCTGGGCAGCTCAGATACGCAGTATTTT

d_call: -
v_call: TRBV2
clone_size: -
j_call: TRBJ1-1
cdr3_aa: CASSEMATEAFF
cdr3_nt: TGTGCCAGCAGTGAGATGGCAACTGAAGCTTTCTTT

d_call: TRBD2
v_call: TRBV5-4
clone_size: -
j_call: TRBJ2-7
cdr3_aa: CASSSPGLAASEQYF
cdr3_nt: TGTGCCAGCAGCTCGCCGGGACTAGCGGCCTCGGAGCAGTACTTC

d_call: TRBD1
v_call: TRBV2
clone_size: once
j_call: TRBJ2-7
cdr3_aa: CASSEVFRTGARNEQYF
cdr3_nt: TGTGCCAGCAGTGAAGTTTTCCGGACAGGGGCTCGGAACGAGCAGTACTTC

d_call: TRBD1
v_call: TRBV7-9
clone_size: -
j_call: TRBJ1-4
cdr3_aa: CASSRGQGREKLFF
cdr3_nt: TGTGCCAGCAGTCGTGGACAGGGTCGTGAAAAACTGTTTTTT

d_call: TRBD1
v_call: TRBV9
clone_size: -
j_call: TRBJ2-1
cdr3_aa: CASSVAWGQGGYRDGQFF
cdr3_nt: TGTGCCAGCAGCGTAGCCTGGGGACAGGGTGGGTATAGGGATGGGCAGTTCTTC

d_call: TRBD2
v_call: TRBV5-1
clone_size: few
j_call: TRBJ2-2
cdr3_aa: CASSLGGRSGTGELFF
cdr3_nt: TGCGCCAGCAGCTTGGGCGGGAGGAGCGGCACCGGGGAGCTGTTTTTT

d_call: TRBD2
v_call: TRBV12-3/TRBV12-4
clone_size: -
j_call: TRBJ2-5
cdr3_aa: CASQRESETQYF
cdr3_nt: TGTGCCAGCCAGCGGGAGTCAGAGACCCAGTACTTC

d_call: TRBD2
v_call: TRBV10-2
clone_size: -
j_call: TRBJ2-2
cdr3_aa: CASRDQERGGELFF
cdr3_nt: TGCGCCAGCAGGGATCAGGAGCGGGGAGGGGAGCTGTTTTTT

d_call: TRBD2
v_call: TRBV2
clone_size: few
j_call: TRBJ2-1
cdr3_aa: CASCGLAGGEQFF
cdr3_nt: TGTGCCAGCTGCGGACTAGCGGGAGGTGAGCAGTTCTTC